This paragraph covers one TCR beta chain sequence. The CDR3 runs 14 residues. The germline V gene has CDR1 SQVTM and CDR2 ANQGSEA. V lost 6 bases, J lost 4 bases, and 6 bases stayed unmatched. Each subset's genomic DNA was shared equally among a number of immunoSEQ plates. Here immunoSEQ multiplex PCR was the method, and the copy in TCRdb shows in-frame clones only, minus some. Found here are around 500,000 clones, 65% to 85% of them singletons; the top ten hold roughly 13%. This record comes from a study of shared clonotypes between healthy human individuals. Looking at the study overall: The donor group consisted of a couple of women and three men, aged 18 to 49.

Every donor was a Caucasian adult from Nashville, Tennessee. Input material: PBMCs. This TCR was recovered from a woman aged 40-49 years in good health. Some clones in this sample may be carry-over from other donors' samples. This sequence joins TRBV29-1 and TRBJ2-2; 9 positions match TRBD2. The CDR3 nucleotides read TGCAGCGTGGAGACTAGCGGAGGCACCGGGGAGCTGTTTTTT. It is translated as CSVETSGGTGELFF.